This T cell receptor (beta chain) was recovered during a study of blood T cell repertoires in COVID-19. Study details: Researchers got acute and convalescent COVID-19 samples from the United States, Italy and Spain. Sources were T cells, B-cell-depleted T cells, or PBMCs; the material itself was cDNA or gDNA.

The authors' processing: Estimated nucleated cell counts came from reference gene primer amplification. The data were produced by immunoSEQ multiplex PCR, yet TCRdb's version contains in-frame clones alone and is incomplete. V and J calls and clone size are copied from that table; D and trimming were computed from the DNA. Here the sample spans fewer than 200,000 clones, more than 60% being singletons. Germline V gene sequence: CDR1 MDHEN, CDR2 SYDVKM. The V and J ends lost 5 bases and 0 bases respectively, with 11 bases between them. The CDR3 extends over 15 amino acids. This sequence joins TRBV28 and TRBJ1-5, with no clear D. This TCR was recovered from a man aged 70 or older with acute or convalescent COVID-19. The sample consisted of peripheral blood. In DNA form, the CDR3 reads TGTGCCAGCAGTCCATCGGGTAATAGCAATCAGCCCCAGCATTTT. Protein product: CASSPSGNSNQPQHF.